A single sample gave rise to the 5 T cell receptor beta chains below, sequenced in a study of Ad26.COV2.S vaccination and SARS-CoV-2 variants (dated by TCRdb to the early 2020s). According to the study, the label for this sample's treatment or condition signals: some 20 received Ad26.COV2.S at low or high dose, single or two shots; about 5 received placebo; per-sample allocation not given. Repertoires of vaccine and placebo recipients were sequenced from samples collected on day 63 after the first injection. Libraries were constructed by the immunoSEQ multiplex PCR assay. This is the immuneACCESS table as TCRdb keeps it, with only in-frame sequences that have V and J called. A part of the clones is gone; compared with another copy, unresolved V genes explain less than half, and the rest is unexplained. The sample table shows 300,000 to 350,000 clones, and under 90% are seen once. Jointly, the top ten make up around 5.5% of the sample.

The sequencing used peripheral blood, collected in a trial of Ad26.COV2.S vaccine versus placebo. These receptors came from a person between 18 and 65 years old who received the Ad26.COV2.S COVID-19 vaccine or a placebo.

This chain links TRBV18 with TRBJ2-5, with 7 bases that match TRBD1. V shed 6 bases and J 4 bases; nucleotides not matched to a gene: 14. The CDR3 is made up of 16 amino acids. The germline gives CDR1 KGHSH, CDR2 LQKENI. The CDR3 nucleotides read TGTGCCAGCTCGCTTAGAGGGGGCCTTCCCGGAGAGACCCAGTACTTC. It translates to CASSLRGGLPGETQYF.

This chain links TRBV5-1 with TRBJ2-2, with D possibly called TRBD1 or TRBD2 (5 bases each). Trimming pared 0 bases from V and 3 bases from J, leaving 12 bases between. The CDR3 is made up of 16 amino acids. Germline V gene sequence: CDR1 SGHRS, CDR2 YFSETQ. DNA of the CDR3: TGCGCCAGCAGCTTGGGCCAGGGACGGGACACCGGGGAGCTGTTTTTT. As protein: CASSLGQGRDTGELFF.

J is TRBJ2-3 and V is TRBV5-1, with D uncertain. The CDR3 totals 12 residues. Germline V lookup: CDR1 SGHRS, CDR2 YFSETQ. The germline V and J ends were trimmed by 0 bases and 12 bases, with 11 bases remaining between them. The CDR3 reads CASSLDSAVQYF. CDR3 sequence (DNA): TGCGCCAGCAGCTTGGACTCCGCAGTTCAGTATTTT.

The chain is built from TRBV3-1 (or the pseudogene TRBV3-2) and TRBJ1-1; D ambiguous. Germline V gene lookup returns CDR1 LGHDT and CDR2 YNNKEL (reference sequence). Trimming removed 1 base at V and 1 base at J, with 10 bases between. This CDR3 region has 15 residues. CDR3 DNA sequence: TGTGCCAGCAGCCAAGTAAGACGACAGAACACTGAAGCTTTCTTT. Translating it yields CASSQVRRQNTEAFF.

The V call is TRBV14, the J call TRBJ2-1; 11 nucleotides align to TRBD2. V trimming: 0 bases; J trimming: 8 bases; junction bases outside the gene matches: 6. Germline-derived CDR1 and CDR2 are SGHDN and FVKESK. The CDR3 is 16 residues long. The chain's CDR3 is CASSQDVAGGFYEQFF. DNA of the CDR3: TGTGCCAGCAGCCAAGATGTAGCGGGGGGGTTCTATGAGCAGTTCTTC.